This T cell receptor (beta chain) comes out of a study of PD-L1 blockade in urothelial cancer. Background on the study: Patients had undergone 0 to 3 prior chemotherapy regimens.

Libraries were prepared by immunoSEQ multiplex PCR; TCRdb keeps only in-frame clonotypes and omits some of them. The sample holds fewer than 50,000 clones; around 74% are singletons and the top ten take under 11%. Time point reported: pretreatment peripheral blood. Diagnoses among patients were locally advanced or metastatic urothelial carcinoma. Source: PBMCs, taken around atezolizumab (anti-PD-L1) treatment. This receptor was taken from a man aged 70-80 years with urothelial cancer.

The CDR3 DNA reads as TGTGCCAGCAGCTTAGCGGGACAGGGTGATGGCTACACCTTC. This encodes CASSLAGQGDGYTF. This rearrangement joins TRBV7-3 to TRBJ1-2, with 9 positions matching TRBD1. V trimming: 2 bases; J trimming: 6 bases; junction bases outside the gene matches: 4. CDR1 is SGHTA, CDR2 FQGTGA, per germline. The CDR3 has 14 residues.